The subject of this entry is one TCR beta chain. The data are from a study of blood T cell repertoires in COVID-19. In the original processing: Estimates of nucleated cell counts were drawn from the amplification of reference gene primers. Here immunoSEQ multiplex PCR was the method, and the copy in TCRdb shows in-frame clones only, minus some. That table furnishes V, J and clone size, whereas the DNA furnished D and trimming. The data show 37,000 or so clones, 85% seen once. CDR3 length: 13 amino acids. The V and J ends lost 8 bases and 4 bases respectively, with 12 bases between them. Germline CDR1 and CDR2: SGHDN and FVKESK.

The TCR originated in a human donor in a cohort sampled during active COVID-19. The V and J genes are TRBV14 and TRBJ2-1, with D possibly matching TRBD2 (6 bases). Sequencing input: peripheral blood. CDR3 residues: CASGGNEYNEQFF. DNA for the CDR3: TGTGCCAGCGGAGGGAATGAGTACAATGAGCAGTTCTTC. Complete variable domain (other parts from reference TRBV14 and TRBJ2-1): EAGVTQFPSHSVIEKGQTVTLRCDPISGHDNLYWYRRVMGKEIKFLLHFVKESKQDESGMPNNRFLAERTGGTYSTLKVQPAELEDSGVYFCASGGNEYNEQFFGPGTRLTVL.